This TCR beta chain was retrieved from a study of T-cell memory formation after mild COVID-19 (dated by TCRdb to the early 2020s). About the full investigation: TCR sequence clusters from the two donors were found to be largely donor specific. The cohort comprised two young, previously healthy adult volunteers, one female and one male. In a couple of donors, T-cell clones that expanded and contracted after mild COVID-19 were tracked by sequencing TCRalpha and TCRbeta repertoires over time. Study-wide findings and limitations: Only a couple of mild cases were covered by the study, and larger cohorts that include severe cases with pre-infection samples were considered necessary. Clones contracting from day 15 to 85 had balanced CD4/CD8 phenotypes, while a second wave expanding from day 15 to 37 was biased towards CD4+. SARS-CoV-2 specificity was not confirmed for the second-wave clones peaking on day 37. The detection of some responding clones in pre-infection memory suggests that pre-existing cross-reactive memory T cells joined the SARS-CoV-2 response. Contracting CD4+ clones were found mainly in CM and EM memory subsets, while CD8+ clones were enriched in EMRA.

This clonotype occurred a few times. Its antigen is currently not known. Base qualities are not recorded, but no much larger clone differs from it by a single base. Its CDR3 holds 12 amino acids, cysteine through phenylalanine. The only DNA kept is the CDR3, 36 bases in frame from the first base. CDR1 and CDR2 are drawn from the germline V gene: SGHVS, FNYEAQ. Ficoll-Paque density gradient centrifugation was the method used to isolate PBMCs. TCRdb shows the sequencer as Illumina NovaSeq 6000. Using 5'RACE with constant-segment primers, TCRalpha and TCRbeta cDNA libraries were constructed, with sample barcodes and unique molecular identifiers added in the process. Trizol reagent was used to extract RNA from every sample. The libraries were amplified in two PCR steps, and the second step added a second sample barcode and Illumina TruSeq adapters. The libraries were sequenced on an Illumina NovaSeq using 2 x 150 bp paired-end reads. In the authors' own workflow: With migec v1.2.7, reads were demultiplexed and then collapsed into UMI-guided consensus sequences. With mixcr v2.1.11, UMI consensuses were aligned to TRA and TRB V and J templates and assembled into clonotypes. A clonotype was counted as expanded or contracted only if both edgeR and NoisET called the change significant, with noise models trained on biological replicates. For edgeR calls, a false discovery rate-adjusted p below 0.01 and a log2 fold-change threshold of 1 were applied. PCA with hierarchical clustering of max-normalized trajectories of the 1000 most abundant clonotypes was used as exploratory dynamics analysis. Separately sequenced CD4+ and CD8+ repertoires were used to assign a CD4 or CD8 phenotype to each responding clone. In TCRdb, the public reads were trimmed at Q25 with fastp and aligned with MiXCR, with productive beta chains retained. For every CDR3 protein sequence, its rows merge into one entry that carries the most common genes and DNA. Here the V and J calls rest on TCRdb's processing, not on the authors' analysis. The sample profile shows about 120,000 distinct CDR3 sequences; 16% of them were found once. More than 11% of the sample rests with the top ten.

The clonotype comes from an adult woman who had mild COVID-19 (a few samples of this study predate the infection). The sample titles of this study are shuffled in the database, so cell type and time point are left out; the donor was told from shared clones. This receptor chain uses TRBV7-6 and TRBJ1-1, with TRBD1 as a weak D call on 6 bases. The specimen was PBMCs or a T cell subset sorted from them (not recorded which). The CDR3 reads CATGGENTEAFF. The nucleotide sequence is TGTGCAACCGGGGGCGAGAACACTGAAGCTTTCTTT.